One and the same sample provided the 2 T cell receptor beta chains below, sequenced in a study of blood T cells in healthy people across ages. It was with a sample-barcoded 5' primer and a J-beta primer mix that a second PCR of about 7 to 12 cycles was run. Using its own MiXCR run on the 5' RACE reads, TCRdb lists one record per CDR3 protein. The data hold hundreds of thousands of distinct CDR3 sequences, with approximately 50% observed a single time. Source material: blood. These receptors were taken from an older woman in good health.

The chain uses TRBV28 and TRBJ1-2, with TRBD1 matching over 8 bases. Germline V CDR1 and CDR2: MDHEN, SYDVKM. The CDR3 consists of 14 residues. Trimming at V came to 5 bases and at J to 7 bases, leaving 9 bases not matched to a gene. CDR3 in amino acids: CASSPTGQVRGYTF. In DNA form, the CDR3 reads TGTGCCAGCAGTCCAACGGGACAGGTTCGTGGCTACACCTTC.

This clonotype has more than one count but fewer than ten. The chain employs TRBV11-2 and TRBJ2-1, with D perhaps matching TRBD1 or TRBD2 (6 bases each). This CDR3 spans 18 amino acids. V was trimmed by 2 bases and J by 6 bases, leaving 23 bases between them. In germline, CDR1 is SGHAT, CDR2 FQNNGV. CDR3 region: CASSLLQGSLGRGNEQFF. The CDR3 region has the DNA TGTGCCAGCAGCTTACTACAGGGTAGTCTTGGGCGGGGCAATGAGCAGTTCTTC.